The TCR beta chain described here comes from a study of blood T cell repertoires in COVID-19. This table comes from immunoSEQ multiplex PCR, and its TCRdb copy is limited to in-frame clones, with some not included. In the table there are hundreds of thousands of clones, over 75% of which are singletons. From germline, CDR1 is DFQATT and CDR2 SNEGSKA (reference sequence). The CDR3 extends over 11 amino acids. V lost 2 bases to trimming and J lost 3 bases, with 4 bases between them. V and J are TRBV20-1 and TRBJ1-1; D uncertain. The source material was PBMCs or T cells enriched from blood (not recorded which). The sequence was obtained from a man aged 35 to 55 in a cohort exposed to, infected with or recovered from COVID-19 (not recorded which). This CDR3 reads CSARPYTEAFF. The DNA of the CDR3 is TGCAGTGCTAGACCTTACACTGAAGCTTTCTTT.